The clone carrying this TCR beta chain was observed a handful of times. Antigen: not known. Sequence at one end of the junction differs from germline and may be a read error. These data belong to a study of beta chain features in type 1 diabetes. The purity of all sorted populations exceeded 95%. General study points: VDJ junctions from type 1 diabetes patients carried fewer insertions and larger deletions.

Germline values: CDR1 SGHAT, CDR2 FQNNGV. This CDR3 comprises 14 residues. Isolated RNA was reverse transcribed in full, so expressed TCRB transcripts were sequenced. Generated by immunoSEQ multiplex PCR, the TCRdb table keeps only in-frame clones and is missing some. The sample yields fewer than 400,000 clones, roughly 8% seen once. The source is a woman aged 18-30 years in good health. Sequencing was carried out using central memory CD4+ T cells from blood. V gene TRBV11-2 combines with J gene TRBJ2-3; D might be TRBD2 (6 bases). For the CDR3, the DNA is TGTGCCAGCAGCCTTCTCACTAGCAGAGATACGCAGTATTTT. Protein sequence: CASSLLTSRDTQYF.